Below are 23 T cell receptor beta chains sequenced from a single sample in a study of cytomegalovirus exposure and HLA in healthy donors (dated by TCRdb to about 2017). Library method: the immunoSEQ multiplex PCR assay. TCRdb obtained this table from immuneACCESS and retained in-frame rearrangements with V and J assigned. These tables miss some clones; where compared with another copy, unresolved V genes account for less than half of the shortfall, and the remainder is unexplained. The sample table records 100,000 to 130,000 clones; about 85% of these occur just once. Roughly 3% of the sample is in the top ten clones. Material for sequencing was PBMCs. The receptors shown here come from a woman between 18 and 29 years old in good health and CMV-seronegative.

The V gene is TRBV9, the J gene TRBJ1-1, with 7 bases fitting TRBD1. CDR1 is SGDLS and CDR2 is YYNGEE in the germline V gene. CDR3 length: 15 residues. Trimming removed 0 bases from V and 6 bases from J; junction bases left unmatched: 8. This CDR3 is CASSVVRGARAEAFF. CDR3 sequence (DNA): TGTGCCAGCAGCGTAGTCAGGGGGGCGAGGGCTGAAGCTTTCTTT.

Concerning this clone itself: Other DNA sequences in this specimen translate into the identical CDR3. The CDR3 is CASSERTGGTEAFF. CDR3 in DNA: TGTGCCAGCAGTGAACGGACAGGGGGCACTGAAGCTTTCTTT. This chain uses TRBV6-4 with TRBJ1-1, with TRBD1 identical over 10 bases. V was pared by 3 bases and J by 4 bases, with 2 bases of the junction left unmatched. The CDR3 extends over 14 amino acids. In germline, CDR1 is MRHNA, CDR2 SNTAGT.

CDR3 nucleotides: TGTGCCAGCTCACCACGGGGATCCCGGACAGCCCAGCAGGGCTACACCTTC. Protein: CASSPRGSRTAQQGYTF. The rearrangement uses TRBV18 and TRBJ1-2; weak D call: TRBD1 (6 bases). CDR3 length: 17 residues. Germline CDR1 is KGHSH and CDR2 is LQKENI. The V gene lost 1 base and the J gene lost 8 bases, with 23 bases spanning the gap.

The chain links TRBV18 to TRBJ1-2; 11 bases agree with TRBD1. The CDR3 runs to 17 residues. The trim removed 2 bases at V and 5 bases at J, leaving 10 bases unmatched. Germline CDR1 KGHSH, CDR2 LQKENI. Here the CDR3 reads CASSPGQGAGFEYGYTF. CDR3 bases: TGTGCCAGCTCACCAGGACAGGGGGCAGGATTCGAATATGGCTACACCTTC.

The chain links TRBV27 to TRBJ1-3; D is unclear. The CDR3 is 14 residues long. The V end lost 2 bases, the J end lost 0 bases, and 5 bases lay between the germline ends. Germline assignment: CDR1 MNHEY and CDR2 SMNVEV (reference sequence). The CDR3 coding sequence is TGTGCCAGCAGTTTAGGCTTCTCTGGAAACACCATATATTTT. This translates into CASSLGFSGNTIYF.

The V call is TRBV5-1, the J call TRBJ2-2; possibly TRBD1 for D (6 bases). Trimming shortened V by 0 bases and J by 5 bases, and 14 bases separated the two germline ends. This CDR3 region has 16 residues. Germline V gene sequence: CDR1 SGHRS, CDR2 YFSETQ. The CDR3 loop reads CASSLVQGPETGELFF. CDR3 sequence (DNA): TGCGCCAGCAGCTTGGTTCAGGGGCCGGAGACCGGGGAGCTGTTTTTT.

J is TRBJ1-2 and V is TRBV2; TRBD1 matches 12 bases. Germline values: CDR1 SNHLY, CDR2 FYNNEI. The CDR3 runs 14 residues. After removal of 6 bases from V and 5 bases from J, the junction contained 4 bases not matched to a gene. The CDR3 is CASRGQGARYGYTF. CDR3 DNA: TGTGCCAGCAGGGGACAGGGGGCGCGATATGGCTACACCTTC.

The CDR3 region has the DNA TGTGCCAGCAGCTACGGCAGCGGGGGGTCCACAGATACGCAGTATTTT. Amino acid sequence: CASSYGSGGSTDTQYF. The chain employs TRBV7-9 and TRBJ2-3, with 9 bases lining up with TRBD2. Germline CDR1 and CDR2: SEHNR and FQNEAQ (reference sequence). The CDR3 consists of 16 residues. The trim removed 4 bases at V and 2 bases at J, leaving 7 bases unmatched.

V usage is TRBV9 and J usage is TRBJ2-6; 10 bases map to TRBD1. V was pared by 3 bases and J by 4 bases, with 7 bases of the junction left unmatched. Germline CDR1 SGDLS, CDR2 YYNGEE. The CDR3 is made up of 17 amino acids. CDR3 amino acids: CASSGGQGVAGANVLTF. In nucleotides, the CDR3 is TGTGCCAGCAGCGGTGGACAGGGGGTAGCGGGGGCCAACGTCCTGACTTTC.

The V gene is TRBV6-1, the J gene TRBJ1-1, with a possible D match to TRBD1 (6 bases). Trimming shortened V by 8 bases and J by 0 bases, and 13 bases separated the two germline ends. This CDR3 is 14 amino acids long. Germline lookup yields CDR1 MNHNS and CDR2 SASEGT. This chain's CDR3 is CASARDTLNTEAFF. The CDR3 DNA sequence: TGTGCCAGCGCCCGGGACACATTGAACACTGAAGCTTTCTTT.

The rearrangement joins TRBV9 to TRBJ1-2, with D possibly matching TRBD1 (5 bases). Germline loops: CDR1 SGDLS, CDR2 YYNGEE. Trimming left V 4 bases short and J 3 bases short, with 25 bases between. The length of the CDR3 is 18 residues. The CDR3, as DNA: TGTGCCAGCAGCCCCAATAGCGGCACTACAGGCTTCTACTATGGCTACACCTTC. Its protein is CASSPNSGTTGFYYGYTF.

J is TRBJ1-2 and V is TRBV2; no clear D gene. Germline V gene lookup returns CDR1 SNHLY and CDR2 FYNNEI. The CDR3 totals 12 residues. V was clipped by 4 bases and J by 5 bases, with 8 bases between them. The CDR3 here is CASSVDMYGYTF. The CDR3, as DNA: TGTGCCAGCAGTGTCGACATGTATGGCTACACCTTC.

The J gene is TRBJ2-1, the V gene TRBV14; TRBD2 agrees at 7 bases. V shed 3 bases, J shed 0 bases, and the junction held 2 bases outside the gene matches. The CDR3 spans 15 residues. CDR1 and CDR2 (germline): SGHDN, FVKESK. The chain's CDR3 is CASSHGGSSYNEQFF. The CDR3 bases are TGTGCCAGCAGCCACGGGGGGAGCTCCTACAATGAGCAGTTCTTC.

The chain links TRBV6-5 to TRBJ1-2; 7 nucleotides match TRBD1. The trim removed 6 bases at V and 4 bases at J, leaving 5 bases unmatched. Germline V lookup: CDR1 MNHEY, CDR2 SVGAGI. There are 13 residues in the CDR3. The CDR3 bases are TGTGCCAGCAGCGAGACAGGGACCTATGGCTACACCTTC. This sequence encodes CASSETGTYGYTF.

The CDR3 here is CASTGGRQFF. The CDR3 DNA sequence: TGTGCCAGCACAGGGGGGAGGCAGTTCTTC. V usage is TRBV25-1 and J usage is TRBJ2-1; the D gene is possibly TRBD1 (7 bases). Germline CDR1 MGHDK, CDR2 SYGVNS. There are 10 residues in the CDR3. The ends were cut back, 7 bases at V and 12 bases at J, with 10 bases in the middle.

The chain combines TRBV30 with TRBJ1-1; D is unresolved. V was shortened by 5 bases and J by 5 bases, with 18 bases between the two germline ends. CDR3 length: 14 residues. The germline V gene encodes CDR1 GTSNPN and CDR2 SVGIG (reference sequence). This CDR3 reads CAWGGGTPGTEAFF. In DNA, the CDR3 is TGTGCCTGGGGAGGTGGAACACCTGGAACTGAAGCTTTCTTT.

The V call is TRBV9, the J call TRBJ2-1, with TRBD2 matching over 13 bases. Germline V gene sequence: CDR1 SGDLS, CDR2 YYNGEE. This CDR3 has 15 amino acids. Trimming removed 0 bases from V and 9 bases from J; junction bases left unmatched: 3. DNA of the CDR3: TGTGCCAGCAGCGTAGGTGGGACTAGCGGGGTTGAGCAGTTCTTC. Its translation: CASSVGGTSGVEQFF.

V usage is TRBV4-1 and J usage is TRBJ1-6; TRBD1 is a possible D gene (5 bases). CDR1 and CDR2 from the germline V gene are MGHRA and YSYEKL. The length of the CDR3 is 17 residues. V was cut by 0 bases and J by 7 bases, with 16 bases left in between. The CDR3 spells CASSQDYQGSKNSPLHF. CDR3 in DNA: TGCGCCAGCAGCCAAGATTATCAGGGCAGCAAAAATTCACCCCTCCACTTT.

V gene TRBV7-9 combines with J gene TRBJ2-7, with a possible D match to TRBD2 (5 bases). The CDR3 sequence is 13 residues long. The ends were cut back, 5 bases at V and 7 bases at J, with 15 bases in the middle. The germline CDR1 and CDR2 sequences are SEHNR and FQNEAQ (reference sequence). In DNA, the CDR3 is TGTGCCAGCAGCCTTCAGCTGTCGGGGGAGCAGTACTTC. This translates into CASSLQLSGEQYF.

The chain employs TRBV7-9 and TRBJ2-7, with a possible D match to TRBD1 (5 bases). V lost 5 bases and J 2 bases, leaving 10 bases between the germline ends. CDR1 and CDR2 (germline): SEHNR, FQNEAQ (reference sequence). The length of the CDR3 is 13 residues. CDR3 sequence: CASSEDSTYEQYF. In DNA, the CDR3 is TGTGCCAGCAGCGAAGACAGTACCTACGAGCAGTACTTC.

The CDR3 region is CASSPLLQEFITDTQYF. As DNA, the CDR3 is TGTGCCAGCAGCCCCCTTTTGCAGGAATTCATCACAGATACGCAGTATTTT. V and J are TRBV13 and TRBJ2-3; D gene unclear. CDR1 is PRHDT, CDR2 FYEKMQ, per germline (reference sequence). The CDR3 runs to 17 residues. V was pared by 5 bases and J by 2 bases, with 20 bases between.

The CDR3 nucleotides are TGTGCCAGCAGCGTAGACCCCGGGGTGGACTCTGGAAACACCATATATTTT. Encoded protein: CASSVDPGVDSGNTIYF. The chain is built from TRBV9 and TRBJ1-3; D gene unclear. The V end was cut by 0 bases, the J end by 0 bases, with 13 bases between. Per the germline V gene, CDR1 is SGDLS and CDR2 is YYNGEE. The CDR3 totals 17 residues.

The chain carries TRBV4-1 and TRBJ1-1; 7 nucleotides agree with TRBD1. The length of the CDR3 is 16 residues. After removal of 2 bases from V and 6 bases from J, the junction contained 12 bases not matched to a gene. From germline, CDR1 is MGHRA and CDR2 YSYEKL. CDR3 nucleotide sequence: TGCGCCAGCAGCCAACCAAGGACAGGTTTATCCCCTGAAGCTTTCTTT. Residues: CASSQPRTGLSPEAFF.